The table lists the clone carrying this T cell receptor beta chain with a few counts. This entry comes from a study of metastatic and nonmetastatic thyroid tumors. For the study at large: Repertoire data that came from the blood and tumor or nodule tissue of malignant and benign thyroid patients were compared.

All patients reached thyroid surgery having received no treatment beforehand. TCRdb re-called clones from the PCR reads using MiXCR. Among about 47,000 clones, about 25% were seen once, and the ten largest hold roughly 3%. This CDR3 has 14 residues. The V segment lost 4 bases and the J segment 5 bases; nucleotides outside the gene matches: 6. Germline V gives CDR1 MDHEN, CDR2 SYDVKM. The J gene is TRBJ2-7, the V gene TRBV28, with 9 bases aligning to TRBD2. The specimen sequenced was blood. The sequence came from a male donor with papillary thyroid cancer or a benign thyroid nodule (not recorded which). Some clones in this sample may be carry-over from other donors' samples. The CDR3, as DNA: TGTGCCAGCAGTTCCTTAGCGGGAGTTAACGAGCAGTACTTC. Translation gives CASSSLAGVNEQYF.